This is a list of T cell receptor beta chains from one sample in a study of cytomegalovirus exposure and HLA in healthy donors. Sequenced by immunoSEQ multiplex PCR; TCRdb stores in-frame clones only, minus some. The sample includes more than 85,000 clones, 13% to 15% of them seen just once. The sample comprised PBMCs. The receptors originated from a female donor in good health and CMV-seronegative. The CDR3 runs from the conserved cysteine through the conserved F or W. Each record gives: V gene, D gene, clone size, J gene, CDR3 protein, CDR3 DNA. The D gene is left open where the match is weak. Expanded clones are given a class, and other clones once, few, many or no size at all.

v_gene: TRBV11-2; d_gene: NA; abundance: NA; j_gene: TRBJ2-2; CDR3aa: CASSLSLGDTGELFF; CDR3nt: TGTGCCAGCAGCTTAAGTCTAGGTGACACCGGGGAGCTGTTTTTT
v_gene: TRBV7-2; d_gene: TRBD1; abundance: few; j_gene: TRBJ1-4; CDR3aa: CASSLVGQGWEKLFF; CDR3nt: TGTGCCAGCAGCTTAGTTGGACAGGGGTGGGAAAAACTGTTTTTT
v_gene: TRBV5-6; d_gene: TRBD1; abundance: NA; j_gene: TRBJ1-2; CDR3aa: CASSSVLDRDHYTF; CDR3nt: TGTGCCAGCAGCTCCGTTTTGGACAGGGATCACTACACCTTC
v_gene: TRBV5-1; d_gene: TRBD2; abundance: NA; j_gene: TRBJ2-2; CDR3aa: CASSRLAGGLYGELFF; CDR3nt: TGCGCCAGCAGCAGACTAGCGGGGGGGCTATACGGGGAGCTGTTTTTT
v_gene: TRBV10-2; d_gene: NA; abundance: NA; j_gene: TRBJ2-7; CDR3aa: CASSESWGEPYEQYF; CDR3nt: TGCGCCAGCAGTGAGTCGTGGGGGGAACCCTACGAGCAGTACTTC
v_gene: TRBV6-6; d_gene: TRBD1; abundance: NA; j_gene: TRBJ1-2; CDR3aa: CASSRDRGEGYTF; CDR3nt: TGTGCCAGCAGTAGGGACAGGGGTGAAGGCTACACCTTC
v_gene: TRBV5-1; d_gene: NA; abundance: few; j_gene: TRBJ2-7; CDR3aa: CASSFAGRTYEQYF; CDR3nt: TGCGCCAGCAGCTTTGCCGGACGGACTTACGAGCAGTACTTC
v_gene: TRBV11-3; d_gene: NA; abundance: NA; j_gene: TRBJ2-7; CDR3aa: CASSPSPDSTYEQYF; CDR3nt: TGTGCCAGCAGCCCCTCTCCGGACAGTACCTACGAGCAGTACTTC
v_gene: TRBV11-3; d_gene: TRBD1; abundance: few; j_gene: TRBJ2-2; CDR3aa: CASSPTRRQGEDTGELFF; CDR3nt: TGTGCCAGCAGTCCTACCAGGAGACAGGGGGAGGACACCGGGGAGCTGTTTTTT
v_gene: TRBV2; d_gene: NA; abundance: few; j_gene: TRBJ2-1; CDR3aa: CASREGNNEQFF; CDR3nt: TGTGCCAGCAGGGAGGGAAACAATGAGCAGTTCTTC
v_gene: TRBV4-2; d_gene: NA; abundance: NA; j_gene: TRBJ2-7; CDR3aa: CASQPEDSYSYEQYF; CDR3nt: TGTGCCAGCCAACCGGAGGACAGCTATTCCTACGAGCAGTACTTC
v_gene: TRBV30; d_gene: TRBD2; abundance: few; j_gene: TRBJ2-3; CDR3aa: CAWSYRLAGGGDTQYF; CDR3nt: TGTGCCTGGAGTTACCGACTAGCGGGGGGCGGAGATACGCAGTATTTT
v_gene: TRBV5-4; d_gene: TRBD2; abundance: NA; j_gene: TRBJ2-1; CDR3aa: CASSLRGRRLNEQFF; CDR3nt: TGTGCCAGCAGCCTACGCGGGAGGCGTCTCAATGAGCAGTTCTTC
v_gene: TRBV23-1; d_gene: NA; abundance: few; j_gene: TRBJ2-1; CDR3aa: CASSRMLPERDEQFF; CDR3nt: TGCGCCAGCAGTCGAATGTTGCCGGAACGGGATGAGCAGTTCTTC
v_gene: TRBV9; d_gene: NA; abundance: NA; j_gene: TRBJ1-3; CDR3aa: CASSVEPIRDTIYF; CDR3nt: TGTGCCAGCAGCGTAGAGCCTATTCGTGACACCATATATTTT
v_gene: TRBV6-1; d_gene: TRBD2; abundance: few; j_gene: TRBJ2-7; CDR3aa: CASSEKNSGSYEQYF; CDR3nt: TGTGCCAGCAGTGAAAAGAATAGCGGGAGCTACGAGCAGTACTTC
v_gene: TRBV4-3; d_gene: TRBD1; abundance: NA; j_gene: TRBJ2-1; CDR3aa: CASSHKIPRDSFRHEQFF; CDR3nt: TGCGCCAGCAGCCACAAGATTCCCCGGGACAGCTTCAGACACGAGCAGTTCTTC
v_gene: TRBV5-1; d_gene: NA; abundance: few; j_gene: TRBJ1-1; CDR3aa: CASSPPGGASEAFF; CDR3nt: TGCGCCAGCAGCCCCCCCGGGGGGGCGTCTGAAGCTTTCTTT
v_gene: TRBV5-6; d_gene: NA; abundance: few; j_gene: TRBJ2-3; CDR3aa: CASSSSASGDTQYF; CDR3nt: TGTGCCAGCAGTTCGTCCGCTTCGGGTGATACGCAGTATTTT
v_gene: TRBV6-1; d_gene: TRBD2; abundance: NA; j_gene: TRBJ2-5; CDR3aa: CASSAPGLAKETQYF; CDR3nt: TGTGCCAGCAGTGCACCGGGACTAGCGAAGGAGACCCAGTACTTC
v_gene: TRBV14; d_gene: NA; abundance: NA; j_gene: TRBJ2-7; CDR3aa: CASSLWGQTYEQYF; CDR3nt: TGTGCCAGCAGCCTTTGGGGGCAGACCTACGAGCAGTACTTC
v_gene: TRBV7-2; d_gene: NA; abundance: NA; j_gene: TRBJ1-2; CDR3aa: CASSLEEDGYTF; CDR3nt: TGTGCCAGCAGCTTAGAAGAGGATGGCTACACCTTC
v_gene: TRBV28; d_gene: TRBD2; abundance: few; j_gene: TRBJ2-2; CDR3aa: CASSLGPTSGKSGELFF; CDR3nt: TGTGCCAGCAGCTTAGGGCCGACTAGCGGGAAATCCGGGGAGCTGTTTTTT
v_gene: TRBV6-5; d_gene: NA; abundance: few; j_gene: TRBJ1-4; CDR3aa: CASSMGQKLFF; CDR3nt: TGTGCCAGCAGCATGGGGCAAAAACTGTTTTTT
v_gene: TRBV5-1; d_gene: TRBD2; abundance: NA; j_gene: TRBJ2-3; CDR3aa: CASSLDTAGGPDTQYF; CDR3nt: TGCGCCAGCAGCTTGGACACAGCGGGGGGCCCAGATACGCAGTATTTT
v_gene: TRBV10-2; d_gene: NA; abundance: NA; j_gene: TRBJ1-1; CDR3aa: CASSERGNTEAFF; CDR3nt: TGCGCCAGCAGTGAGCGGGGGAACACTGAAGCTTTCTTT
v_gene: TRBV15; d_gene: NA; abundance: few; j_gene: TRBJ2-1; CDR3aa: CATSRDKGGSASANNEQFF; CDR3nt: TGTGCCACCAGCAGAGATAAGGGAGGTTCGGCTAGCGCTAACAATGAGCAGTTCTTC
v_gene: TRBV7-9; d_gene: TRBD1; abundance: NA; j_gene: TRBJ2-7; CDR3aa: CASSLGTGDFYEQYF; CDR3nt: TGTGCCAGCAGCTTAGGGACAGGCGATTTCTACGAGCAGTACTTC
v_gene: TRBV30; d_gene: NA; abundance: few; j_gene: TRBJ1-2; CDR3aa: CAWSVPDFGFNTF; CDR3nt: TGTGCCTGGAGTGTACCGGATTTCGGGTTCAACACCTTC
v_gene: TRBV5-6; d_gene: NA; abundance: NA; j_gene: TRBJ2-5; CDR3aa: CASSLAGKETQYF; CDR3nt: TGTGCCAGCAGCTTGGCGGGAAAAGAGACCCAGTACTTC
v_gene: TRBV19; d_gene: NA; abundance: NA; j_gene: TRBJ2-3; CDR3aa: CASTEKRTTDTQYF; CDR3nt: TGTGCCAGTACCGAAAAGCGCACGACAGATACGCAGTATTTT
v_gene: TRBV10-1; d_gene: NA; abundance: NA; j_gene: TRBJ2-4; CDR3aa: CASRDRLLVAKNIQYF; CDR3nt: TGCGCCAGTCGAGACAGATTACTCGTCGCCAAAAACATTCAGTACTTC
v_gene: TRBV29-1; d_gene: TRBD1; abundance: NA; j_gene: TRBJ1-2; CDR3aa: CSVMDRDFNYGYTF; CDR3nt: TGCAGCGTCATGGACAGGGATTTTAACTATGGCTACACCTTC
v_gene: TRBV27; d_gene: NA; abundance: NA; j_gene: TRBJ1-5; CDR3aa: CASSLYGAGGHQPQHF; CDR3nt: TGTGCCAGCAGTTTATACGGGGCGGGGGGACATCAGCCCCAGCATTTT
v_gene: TRBV6-6; d_gene: NA; abundance: few; j_gene: TRBJ2-3; CDR3aa: CASSYAGSTDTQYF; CDR3nt: TGTGCCAGCAGTTACGCAGGGAGCACAGATACGCAGTATTTT
v_gene: TRBV28; d_gene: NA; abundance: few; j_gene: TRBJ1-6; CDR3aa: CATLQGSGSPLHF; CDR3nt: TGTGCCACCCTTCAGGGATCAGGATCACCCCTCCACTTT
v_gene: TRBV4-3; d_gene: TRBD1; abundance: NA; j_gene: TRBJ2-1; CDR3aa: CASSQDLEGQGGSIDDEQFF; CDR3nt: TGCGCCAGCAGCCAAGATTTAGAAGGACAGGGCGGCTCGATTGACGATGAGCAGTTCTTC
v_gene: TRBV19; d_gene: TRBD2; abundance: few; j_gene: TRBJ2-5; CDR3aa: CASSLYGTSGVMAQYF; CDR3nt: TGTGCCAGTAGTCTCTACGGGACTAGCGGGGTAATGGCCCAGTACTTC
v_gene: TRBV9; d_gene: TRBD1; abundance: few; j_gene: TRBJ1-1; CDR3aa: CASSVGLTGDTEAFF; CDR3nt: TGTGCCAGCAGCGTCGGACTGACAGGGGACACTGAAGCTTTCTTT
v_gene: TRBV27; d_gene: NA; abundance: NA; j_gene: TRBJ2-7; CDR3aa: CASTADVAAGSGEQYF; CDR3nt: TGTGCCAGCACCGCAGATGTAGCGGCAGGTTCTGGCGAGCAGTACTTC
v_gene: TRBV13; d_gene: NA; abundance: once; j_gene: TRBJ2-7; CDR3aa: CASSFGLYYEQYF; CDR3nt: TGTGCCAGCAGCTTCGGACTGTACTACGAGCAGTACTTC
v_gene: TRBV29-1; d_gene: TRBD2; abundance: few; j_gene: TRBJ2-7; CDR3aa: CSVRTSGFDEQYF; CDR3nt: TGCAGCGTCCGGACTAGCGGGTTCGACGAGCAGTACTTC
v_gene: TRBV6-5; d_gene: NA; abundance: few; j_gene: TRBJ1-2; CDR3aa: CASRGYHGYTF; CDR3nt: TGTGCCAGCCGGGGGTATCATGGCTACACCTTC
v_gene: TRBV6-6; d_gene: NA; abundance: few; j_gene: TRBJ1-5; CDR3aa: CARDIRFQPQHF; CDR3nt: TGTGCTAGGGACATTCGGTTCCAGCCCCAGCATTTT
v_gene: TRBV14; d_gene: TRBD2; abundance: NA; j_gene: TRBJ2-1; CDR3aa: CASSPGLAYNEQFF; CDR3nt: TGTGCCAGCAGCCCGGGACTAGCGTACAATGAGCAGTTCTTC
v_gene: TRBV27; d_gene: TRBD2; abundance: few; j_gene: TRBJ2-7; CDR3aa: CASSLHRLAQEQYF; CDR3nt: TGTGCCAGCAGTTTACACAGACTAGCCCAGGAGCAGTACTTC